Sequencing of this T cell receptor beta chain was carried out in a study of glioma-infiltrating T cells after dendritic cell vaccination. Study details: Monocyte-derived dendritic cells, cultured 7 to 8 days with IL-4 and GM-CSF, were pulsed with autologous tumor lysate.

PBMC were collected before vaccination, two weeks after the third vaccination, and at progression. CDR3 length: 15 residues. CDR1 is MNHEY, CDR2 SVGAGI, per germline. The J segment lost 6 bases and the V segment lost 2 bases, leaving 8 bases of the junction unmatched. The protocol was immunoSEQ multiplex PCR, while the TCRdb copy is restricted to in-frame clones and leaves out a portion. The data contain 50,000 to 80,000 clones, approximately 85% of them singletons. This sequence joins TRBV6-5 and TRBJ2-7; 9 bases agree with TRBD1. This receptor was taken from a human donor with glioblastoma. The specimen comprised blood, sampled before dendritic cell vaccination. The CDR3 nucleotides read TGTGCCAGCAGTTACCGTCTGGGGACAGGGTTCGAGCAGTACTTC. Amino acids: CASSYRLGTGFEQYF.